This T cell receptor (beta chain) was profiled in a study of T-cell memory formation after mild COVID-19. Turning to the study itself: The two donors had largely donor-specific TCR clusters. Study-wide findings and caveats: Contracting CD4+ clones sat mainly in CM and EM; CD8+ in EMRA.

TCRdb fed the 5' RACE reads into MiXCR, producing one record per CDR3 protein. This repertoire shows 35,000 to 50,000 distinct CDR3 sequences, approximately 7% found once; its top ten account for roughly 0.76%. This CDR3 contains 15 residues. Germline V lookup: CDR1 SGHTA, CDR2 FQGTGA. This clonotype was detected ten times or more. What it binds is unknown. At one of its ends the junction is not consistent with the germline gene, which may arise from a read error. V usage is TRBV7-3 and J usage is TRBJ2-1; D is perhaps TRBD2 (5 bases). Sequenced input: PBMCs or a T cell subset sorted from them (not recorded which). The origin of this receptor is an adult who had mild COVID-19 (a few samples of this study predate the infection). Cell type and time point are not known. As DNA, the CDR3 is TGTGCCAGCAGCGCATCTAGCAGTACCTACGATGAGCAGTTCTTC. This encodes CASSASSSTYDEQFF.